This T cell receptor beta chain came from a study of regulatory T cells in long-lasting Graves disease. CDR3 regions were amplified by Arm-PCR using iRepertoire HTBI primers to build TCR beta libraries. In TCRdb, the multiplex PCR reads were re-called with MiXCR into one record per CDR3 protein. The sample records roughly 360,000 distinct CDR3 sequences, about 23% being singletons. The ends were cut back, 4 bases at V and 8 bases at J, with 6 bases in the middle. This CDR3 has 11 amino acids. The germline CDR1 and CDR2 sequences are SEHNR and FQNEAQ (reference sequence). Time point given: persistent/refractory GD, antithyroid drugs over 5 years with positive TRAb. After RNA was extracted from PBMCs, the TCR library was made from it.

The J gene is TRBJ2-1, the V gene TRBV7-9; D gene ambiguous. This clonotype was obtained from a woman in her forties with Graves disease. The starting material was peripheral blood mononuclear cells (PBMCs), obtained when the disease was refractory, from a patient treated with antithyroid drugs. The CDR3 region has the DNA TGTGCCAGCAGCTCCAGGCATGAGCAGTTCTTC. Translated: CASSSRHEQFF. The whole variable domain, remainder taken from reference TRBV7-9 and TRBJ2-1, is DTGVSQNPRHKITKRGQNVTFRCDPISEHNRLYWYRQTLGQGPEFLTYFQNEAQLEKSRLLSDRFSAERPKGSFSTLEIQRTEQGDSAMYLCASSSRHEQFFGPGTRLTVL.